This T cell receptor (beta chain) is drawn from a study of TIL therapy for anti-PD-1-resistant metastatic lung cancer. About the study: Tumors were harvested before any PD-1/PD-L1 blockade. Patients had a median age of approximately 56 years (range 38-75). Most patients had lung adenocarcinoma; a handful of tumors were EGFR-mutant, two ALK-rearranged; half smoked currently or formerly.

V shed 4 bases and J 4 bases; nucleotides not matched to a gene: 8. In germline, CDR1 is LGHNA, CDR2 YSLEER. The CDR3 has 17 amino acids. The libraries were made with immunoSEQ v3. Measured with immunoSEQ multiplex PCR; TCRdb has only the in-frame clones, and not every one. The sample has 36,000 or so clones, around 67% seen once. As to time point: pre-treatment sample, taken before nivolumab and TIL therapy. The receptor comes from a person aged 25 to 85 with non-small cell lung cancer. The sequencing here drew on blood, taken at baseline. This sequence joins TRBV4-3 and TRBJ2-1; 12 bases agree with TRBD2. The CDR3 sequence: CASSPQTSGGLYNEQFF. CDR3 DNA: TGCGCCAGCAGCCCACAGACTAGCGGGGGCCTTTACAATGAGCAGTTCTTC.